This T cell receptor beta chain originates from a study of blood T cell repertoires in COVID-19. Study in general: Acute-phase and convalescent COVID-19 samples originated in the United States, Italy and Spain.

As handled by the study authors: From reference gene primer amplification, estimates of nucleated cell counts were derived. Profiling relied on immunoSEQ multiplex PCR, and the TCRdb table lists in-frame clones only, not all of them. V and J calls and clone size are copied from that table; D and trimming were computed from the DNA. The profile shows more than 90,000 clones, around 85% of them singletons. The germline gives CDR1 SGDLS, CDR2 YYNGEE. The V gene lost 4 bases and the J gene lost 7 bases, with 17 bases spanning the gap. The CDR3 loop spans 14 amino acids. This chain uses TRBV9 with TRBJ1-1; D perhaps matches TRBD1 (5 bases). The sequence was collected from a woman in her 70s with active or convalescent COVID-19. The sequenced sample consisted of peripheral blood. Here the CDR3 reads CASSLGRGPNEAFF. CDR3 coding DNA: TGTGCCAGCAGCTTGGGGAGGGGCCCAAATGAAGCTTTCTTT.